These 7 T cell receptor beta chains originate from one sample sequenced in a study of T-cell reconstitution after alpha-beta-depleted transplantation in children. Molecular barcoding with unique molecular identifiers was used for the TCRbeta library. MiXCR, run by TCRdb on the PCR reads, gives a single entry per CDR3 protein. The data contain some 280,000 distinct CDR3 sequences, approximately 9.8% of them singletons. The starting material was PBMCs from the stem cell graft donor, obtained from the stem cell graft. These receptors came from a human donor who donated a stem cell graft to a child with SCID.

CDR3 region: CSAERNTEAFF. In DNA form, the CDR3 reads TGCAGCGCCGAGAGAAACACTGAAGCTTTCTTT. The chain links TRBV29-1 to TRBJ1-1, with no clear D. This CDR3 has 11 residues. V was trimmed by 7 bases and J by 2 bases, leaving 8 bases between them. The germline CDR1 and CDR2 sequences are SQVTM and ANQGSEA.

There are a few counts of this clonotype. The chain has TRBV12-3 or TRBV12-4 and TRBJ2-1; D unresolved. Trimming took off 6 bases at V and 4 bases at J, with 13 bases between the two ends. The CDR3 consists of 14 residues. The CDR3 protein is CASSGGSEYNEQFF. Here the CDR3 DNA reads TGTGCCAGCAGCGGTGGATCAGAGTACAATGAGCAGTTCTTC.

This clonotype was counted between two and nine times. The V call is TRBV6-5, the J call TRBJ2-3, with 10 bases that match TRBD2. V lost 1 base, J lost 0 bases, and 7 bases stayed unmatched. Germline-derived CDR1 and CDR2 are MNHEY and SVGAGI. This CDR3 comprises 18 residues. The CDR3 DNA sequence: TGTGCCAGCAGTTACTACCCCAAGCGGGGGGGAAGCACAGATACGCAGTATTTT. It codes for CASSYYPKRGGSTDTQYF.

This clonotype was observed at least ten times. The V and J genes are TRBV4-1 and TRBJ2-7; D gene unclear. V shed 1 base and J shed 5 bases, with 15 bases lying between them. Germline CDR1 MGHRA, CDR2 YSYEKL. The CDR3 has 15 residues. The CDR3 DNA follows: TGCGCCAGCAGCCAAGTTCGAGCTTTCGGCGACGAGCAGTACTTC. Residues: CASSQVRAFGDEQYF.

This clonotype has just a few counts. CDR3 sequence reads: CASSSAGGTTDTQYF. The DNA for the CDR3 is TGTGCCAGCAGTTCTGCGGGGGGCACCACAGATACGCAGTATTTT. The chain combines TRBV12-3 or TRBV12-4 with TRBJ2-3; 8 nucleotides align to TRBD2. The ends lost 4 bases at V and 2 bases at J; junction bases unmatched: 5. The length of the CDR3 is 15 residues.

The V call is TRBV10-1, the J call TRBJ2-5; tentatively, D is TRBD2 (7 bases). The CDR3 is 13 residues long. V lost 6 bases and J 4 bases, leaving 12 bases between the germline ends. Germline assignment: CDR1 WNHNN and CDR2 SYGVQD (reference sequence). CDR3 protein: CASRRGAVETQYF. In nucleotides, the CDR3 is TGCGCCAGCAGACGGGGGGCCGTAGAGACCCAGTACTTC.

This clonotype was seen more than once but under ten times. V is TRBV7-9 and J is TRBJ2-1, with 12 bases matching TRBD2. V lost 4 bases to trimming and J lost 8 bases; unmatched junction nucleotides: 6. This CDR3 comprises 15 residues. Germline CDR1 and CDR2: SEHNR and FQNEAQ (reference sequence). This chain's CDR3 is CASSSPSGGVHEQFF. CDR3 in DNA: TGTGCCAGCAGCTCCCCTAGCGGGGGGGTACATGAGCAGTTCTTC.